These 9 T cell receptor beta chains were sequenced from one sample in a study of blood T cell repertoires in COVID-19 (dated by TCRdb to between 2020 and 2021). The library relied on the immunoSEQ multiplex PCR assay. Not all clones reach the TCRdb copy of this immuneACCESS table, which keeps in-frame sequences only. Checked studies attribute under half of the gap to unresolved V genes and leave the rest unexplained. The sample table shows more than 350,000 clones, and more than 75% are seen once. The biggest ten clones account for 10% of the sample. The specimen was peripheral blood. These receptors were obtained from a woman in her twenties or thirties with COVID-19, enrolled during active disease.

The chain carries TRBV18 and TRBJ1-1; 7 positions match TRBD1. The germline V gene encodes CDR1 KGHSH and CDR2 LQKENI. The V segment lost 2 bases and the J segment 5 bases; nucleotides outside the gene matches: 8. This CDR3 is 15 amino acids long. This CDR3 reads CASSPASTGSTEAFF. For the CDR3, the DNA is TGTGCCAGCTCACCAGCCTCGACAGGGTCGACTGAAGCTTTCTTT.

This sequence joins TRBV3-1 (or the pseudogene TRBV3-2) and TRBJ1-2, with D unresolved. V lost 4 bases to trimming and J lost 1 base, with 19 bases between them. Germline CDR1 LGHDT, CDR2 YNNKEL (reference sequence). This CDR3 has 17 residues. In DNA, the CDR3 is TGTGCCAGCAGCCGCAAAGCCCTCTACAGCAGTAACTATGGCTACACCTTC. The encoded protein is CASSRKALYSSNYGYTF.

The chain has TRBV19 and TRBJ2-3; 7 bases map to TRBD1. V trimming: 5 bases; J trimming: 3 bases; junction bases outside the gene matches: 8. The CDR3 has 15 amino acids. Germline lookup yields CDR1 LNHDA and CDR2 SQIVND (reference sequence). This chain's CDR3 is CASSANRQGTDTQYF. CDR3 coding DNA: TGTGCCAGTAGTGCAAATAGACAGGGAACAGATACGCAGTATTTT. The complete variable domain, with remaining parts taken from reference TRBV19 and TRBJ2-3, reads DGGITQSPKYLFRKEGQNVTLSCEQNLNHDAMYWYRQDPGQGLRLIYYSQIVNDFQKGDIAEGYSVSREKKESFPLTVTSAQKNPTAFYLCASSANRQGTDTQYFGPGTRLTVL.

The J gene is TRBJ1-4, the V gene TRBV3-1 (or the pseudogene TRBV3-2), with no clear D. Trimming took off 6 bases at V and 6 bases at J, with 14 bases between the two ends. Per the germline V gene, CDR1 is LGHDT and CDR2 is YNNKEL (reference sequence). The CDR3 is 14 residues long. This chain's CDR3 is CASRNSISDEKLFF. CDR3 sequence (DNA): TGTGCCAGCAGAAACAGCATTTCGGATGAAAAACTGTTTTTT.

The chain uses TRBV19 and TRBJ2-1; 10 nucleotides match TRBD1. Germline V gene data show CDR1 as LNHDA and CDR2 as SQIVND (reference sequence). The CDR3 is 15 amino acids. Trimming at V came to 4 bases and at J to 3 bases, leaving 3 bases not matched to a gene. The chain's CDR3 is CASSTGTGDYNEQFF. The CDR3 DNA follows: TGTGCCAGTAGTACAGGGACAGGGGACTACAATGAGCAGTTCTTC.

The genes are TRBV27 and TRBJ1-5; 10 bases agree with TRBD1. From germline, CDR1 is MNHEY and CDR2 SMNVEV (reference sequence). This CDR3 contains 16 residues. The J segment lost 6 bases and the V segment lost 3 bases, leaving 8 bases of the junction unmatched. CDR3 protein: CASSFVGTGEGQPQHF. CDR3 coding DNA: TGTGCCAGCAGTTTTGTAGGGACAGGGGAAGGTCAGCCCCAGCATTTT.

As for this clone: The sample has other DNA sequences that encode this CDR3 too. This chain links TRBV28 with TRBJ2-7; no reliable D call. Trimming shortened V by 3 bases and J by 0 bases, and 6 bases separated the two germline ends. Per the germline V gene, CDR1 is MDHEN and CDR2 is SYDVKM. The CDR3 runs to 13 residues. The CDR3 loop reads CASSFSSSYEQYF. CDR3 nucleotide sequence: TGTGCCAGCAGTTTTTCCTCCTCCTACGAGCAGTACTTC.

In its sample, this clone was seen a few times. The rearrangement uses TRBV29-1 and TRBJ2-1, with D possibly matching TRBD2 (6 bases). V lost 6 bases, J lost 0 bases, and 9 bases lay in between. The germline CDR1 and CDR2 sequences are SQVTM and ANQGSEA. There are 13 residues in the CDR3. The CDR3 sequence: CSVTSYSYNEQFF. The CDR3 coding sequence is TGCAGCGTCACTAGCTACTCCTACAATGAGCAGTTCTTC.

This chain's CDR3 is CASSYGLPEVTDTQYF. Here the CDR3 DNA reads TGTGCCAGCAGTTACGGGTTGCCGGAGGTGACAGATACGCAGTATTTT. The chain employs TRBV6-5 and TRBJ2-3; a possible D gene is TRBD2 (5 bases). V gave up 2 bases and J gave up 3 bases, with 15 bases separating them. The germline V gene has CDR1 MNHEY and CDR2 SVGAGI. CDR3 size: 16 residues.